This T cell receptor (beta chain) derives from a study of tumor and adjacent non-tumor tissue in lung cancer. About the study: Stage I to III disease affected roughly ten men and roughly five women aged roughly 30 to 80. On average, productive TCRbeta reads reached about 4 million per sample.

The library came from three nested PCR rounds adapted from ARM-PCR protocols. TCRdb re-derived calls from the multiplex PCR reads in MiXCR, one entry per CDR3 protein. The profile shows 100,000 to 120,000 distinct CDR3 sequences, about 87% of them singletons. This sample's RNA came from whole unsorted tissue. The V gene end was trimmed by 4 bases and the J gene end by 2 bases; junction bases not matched to a gene: 1. CDR3 length equals 14 residues. The germline V gene has CDR1 LNHDA and CDR2 SQIVND (reference sequence). This clonotype was recorded many times. The TCR was taken from a man aged 65 to 85 with non-small cell lung cancer. V and J are TRBV19 and TRBJ2-5, with 10 bases identical to TRBD1. The specimen sequenced was lung tumor tissue. The CDR3 spells CASSTDRGQETQYF. CDR3 sequence (DNA): TGTGCCAGTAGTACGGACAGGGGGCAAGAGACCCAGTACTTC.